Sequencing of this T cell receptor beta chain was carried out in a study of blood T cell repertoires in COVID-19. The V segment lost 2 bases and the J segment 6 bases; nucleotides outside the gene matches: 4. This CDR3 has 14 residues. The germline gives CDR1 MGHRA, CDR2 YSYEKL. Measured with immunoSEQ multiplex PCR; TCRdb has only the in-frame clones, and not every one. Among approximately 170,000 clones, approximately 87% were seen once, and the ten largest hold 4%. The specimen sequenced was peripheral blood. The chain links TRBV4-1 to TRBJ2-1; 7 positions agree with TRBD2. The TCR sequence derives from a woman aged 70-85 years with acute or convalescent COVID-19. The DNA of the CDR3 is TGCGCCAGCAGCCAAAATAGCGGGTCCAATGAGCAGTTCTTC. This translates into CASSQNSGSNEQFF.